These 19 T cell receptor beta chains share one sample of origin, sequenced in a study of spatial heterogeneity in lung cancer (dated 2019 in TCRdb). The library was prepared using 5' RACE. Sequencer: NextSeq 500. The public reads were reanalyzed by TCRdb: fastp trimming at Q25, MiXCR alignment, in-frame beta chains only. For every CDR3 protein sequence, its rows merge into one entry that carries the most common genes and DNA. Present in this sample are over 85,000 distinct CDR3 sequences, approximately 19% of which were seen just once. The ten largest make up roughly 22% of the sample. The sample's time point, from its label and the paper: blood at routine non-recurrence follow-up after resection. The sample in question was PBMCs, obtained at follow-up. The receptors shown here come from a male donor with early-stage non-small cell lung cancer.

This clonotype was found once. The rearrangement joins TRBV29-1 to TRBJ2-7, with TRBD2 as a possible D gene (5 bases). Germline CDR1 reads SQVTM; CDR2 reads ANQGSEA. There are 12 residues in the CDR3. The ends were cut back, 5 bases at V and 2 bases at J, with 10 bases in the middle. The CDR3 here is CSVRADAYEQYF. In DNA, the CDR3 is TGCAGCGTTCGAGCGGATGCCTACGAGCAGTACTTC.

This clonotype was detected only a few times. The genes are TRBV5-1 and TRBJ2-1; D is undetermined. The ends were cut back, 3 bases at V and 8 bases at J, with 6 bases in the middle. This CDR3 has 11 amino acids. Per the germline V gene, CDR1 is SGHRS and CDR2 is YFSETQ. The CDR3 sequence is CASSSEDEQFF. CDR3 in DNA: TGCGCCAGCAGCTCTGAGGATGAGCAGTTCTTC.

This chain joins TRBV9 and TRBJ2-1, with TRBD2 identical over 8 bases. After removal of 1 base from V and 12 bases from J, the junction contained 18 bases not matched to a gene. From germline, CDR1 is SGDLS and CDR2 YYNGEE. This CDR3 has 17 residues. CDR3 in amino acids: CASSVHRSGGRTQGQFF. In nucleotides, the CDR3 is TGTGCCAGCAGCGTACACCGATCCGGCGGGAGGACGCAGGGGCAGTTCTTC. Full variable domain (remainder filled in from reference TRBV9 and TRBJ2-1): DSGVTQTPKHLITATGQRVTLRCSPRSGDLSVYWYQQSLDQGLQFLIQYYNGEERAKGNILERFSAQQFPDLHSELNLSSLELGDSALYFCASSVHRSGGRTQGQFFGPGTRLTVL.

This clonotype was found a few times. The genes are TRBV4-3 and TRBJ1-5, with 9 positions matching TRBD1. Unmatched junction bases numbered 4, after V lost 5 bases and J lost 5 bases. This CDR3 region has 14 residues. Germline lookup yields CDR1 LGHNA and CDR2 YSLEER. The CDR3: CASSTGQGYQPQHF. The CDR3 nucleotides read TGCGCCAGCAGCACGGGACAGGGCTATCAGCCCCAGCATTTT.

The J gene is TRBJ2-7, the V gene TRBV7-7, with a tentative D call TRBD2 (6 bases). Trimming cost V 3 bases and J 0 bases, with 15 bases left between them. The germline CDR1 and CDR2 sequences are SSHAT and FNYEAQ (reference sequence). This CDR3 comprises 16 residues. CDR3 DNA sequence: TGTGCCAGCAGCTTGGGGGGTCACAGGAGCTCCTACGAGCAGTACGTC. Its protein is CASSLGGHRSSYEQYV.

The J gene is TRBJ2-4, the V gene TRBV6-6; tentative D call: TRBD2 (6 bases). This CDR3 contains 15 residues. In germline, CDR1 is MNHNY, CDR2 SVGAGI (reference sequence). The V and J ends lost 8 bases and 2 bases respectively, with 16 bases between them. In nucleotides, the CDR3 is TGTGCCAGCTCAGTCGTGTGGACTACCAAAAACATTCAGTACTTC. Amino acids: CASSVVWTTKNIQYF.

This clonotype was detected a few times. V and J are TRBV5-1 and TRBJ2-7; the D is unclear. The CDR3 runs 14 residues. Germline loops: CDR1 SGHRS, CDR2 YFSETQ. Trimming left V 0 bases short and J 2 bases short, with 9 bases between. CDR3 DNA sequence: TGCGCCAGCAGCTTGGGACTGGTCGCCTACGAGCAGTACTTC. It codes for CASSLGLVAYEQYF.

In this sample, this clonotype turned up many times. This chain uses TRBV12-3 or TRBV12-4 with TRBJ1-1, with 9 bases identical to TRBD1. Trimming removed 8 bases from V and 1 base from J; junction bases left unmatched: 8. The CDR3 is made up of 15 amino acids. The CDR3 region is CASWGQGSRNTEAFF. The CDR3 DNA reads as TGTGCCAGCTGGGGACAGGGATCTCGGAACACTGAAGCTTTCTTT.

The chain uses TRBV6-5 and TRBJ2-1, with TRBD1 identical over 7 bases. The CDR3 extends over 14 amino acids. V was clipped by 4 bases and J by 7 bases; unmatched bases: 7. Germline-derived CDR1 and CDR2 are MNHEY and SVGAGI. CDR3 residues: CASSSGGRGNEQFF. The DNA for the CDR3 is TGTGCCAGCAGTTCTGGGGGCAGGGGGAATGAGCAGTTCTTC.

This clonotype was seen repeatedly, ten times or more. V and J are TRBV20-1 and TRBJ1-1; D gene ambiguous. CDR1 is DFQATT, CDR2 SNEGSKA, per germline (reference sequence). The CDR3 is made up of 15 amino acids. Trimming cost V 6 bases and J 0 bases, with 17 bases left between them. CDR3 loop: CSANNAGFMNTEAFF. CDR3 nucleotide sequence: TGCAGTGCCAATAACGCAGGATTCATGAACACTGAAGCTTTCTTT.

In this sample, this clonotype turned up a few times. V is TRBV7-8 and J is TRBJ2-3, with 7 positions matching TRBD2. V was pared by 1 base and J by 0 bases, with 10 bases of the junction left unmatched. The CDR3 length is 18 residues. In germline, CDR1 is SGHVS, CDR2 FQNEAQ. The CDR3 here is CASSLEAGSPLSTDTQYF. The CDR3 DNA sequence: TGTGCCAGCAGCTTAGAAGCGGGGTCCCCTTTGAGCACAGATACGCAGTATTTT.

The chain joins TRBV7-2 to TRBJ2-7, with TRBD2 matching 15 bases. Trimming cost V 7 bases and J 6 bases; bases outside gene matches: 10. The CDR3 length is 16 residues. The V gene's germline CDR1 is SGHTA and CDR2 FQGNSA. CDR3 in DNA: TGTGCCAGCACCATAACCCCGGGACTAGCGGGAGGCGAGCAGTACTTC. Translation: CASTITPGLAGGEQYF.

This clonotype was observed at least ten times. The CDR3 here is CASSFTSGRAAINNEQFF. In DNA, the CDR3 is TGTGCCAGCAGCTTTACTAGCGGGAGGGCCGCGATAAACAATGAGCAGTTCTTC. V usage is TRBV6-2 or TRBV6-3 and J usage is TRBJ2-1, with 13 nucleotides matching TRBD2. V lost 6 bases, J lost 5 bases, and 13 bases stayed unmatched. There are 18 residues in the CDR3. Germline loops: CDR1 MNHEY, CDR2 SVGEGT.

The chain links TRBV11-2 to TRBJ2-2; no clear D. The V gene lost 0 bases and the J gene lost 7 bases, with 12 bases spanning the gap. CDR3 length: 15 amino acids. Germline CDR1 is SGHAT and CDR2 is FQNNGV. This CDR3 reads CASSLDTGYVGELFF. The DNA for the CDR3 is TGTGCCAGCAGCTTAGATACTGGATATGTCGGGGAGCTGTTTTTT.

The chain joins TRBV7-9 to TRBJ2-5, with D possibly being TRBD1 (6 bases). The length of the CDR3 is 14 residues. Between the trimmed V and J ends, which lost 5 bases and 5 bases, there was a span of 15 bases. Germline-derived CDR1 and CDR2 are SEHNR and FQNEAQ (reference sequence). CDR3 nucleotide sequence: TGTGCCAGCAGCCGATCAGGGGCCGGGGAGACCCAGTACTTC. It encodes CASSRSGAGETQYF.

The gene calls are TRBV5-1 and TRBJ2-3; maybe TRBD1 (5 bases). V lost 3 bases and J 0 bases, leaving 20 bases between the germline ends. The CDR3 has 18 residues. Germline V gives CDR1 SGHRS, CDR2 YFSETQ. CDR3 sequence (DNA): TGCGCCAGCAGCTCGGTAATCAGGACATCCTCTAGCACAGATACGCAGTATTTT. This gives the protein CASSSVIRTSSSTDTQYF.

This clonotype was counted a few times. The rearrangement links TRBV6-5 to TRBJ1-2; D is unclear. Germline values: CDR1 MNHEY, CDR2 SVGAGI. There are 18 residues in the CDR3. V lost 0 bases, J lost 4 bases, and 21 bases lay in between. The CDR3 loop reads CASSYSWVPGTISYGYTF. CDR3 nucleotides: TGTGCCAGCAGTTACTCGTGGGTCCCCGGCACAATATCCTATGGCTACACCTTC.

Many counts were recorded for this clonotype. The CDR3 DNA follows: TGTGCCAGCAGCTTGGGTCAGGGGAAGGCCTACGAGCAGTACTTC. Its translation is CASSLGQGKAYEQYF. This rearrangement joins TRBV7-2 to TRBJ2-7; possibly TRBD1 for D (6 bases). Germline V gene data show CDR1 as SGHTA and CDR2 as FQGNSA. The length of the CDR3 is 15 residues. V gave up 3 bases and J gave up 2 bases, with 14 bases separating them.

This clonotype was seen repeatedly, ten times or more. V gene TRBV10-3 combines with J gene TRBJ2-1; D unresolved. CDR1 ENHRY and CDR2 SYGVKD come from the germline V gene. Trimming cost V 6 bases and J 9 bases, with 12 bases left between them. The CDR3 covers 12 residues. The CDR3 DNA sequence: TGTGCCATCAGGGCGGTAGGGCCTGAGCAGTTCTTC. Protein: CAIRAVGPEQFF.